This T cell receptor beta chain was profiled in a study of human T cells and chemical hapten exposure. Looking at the study overall: In the sensitization step, 2% DPC was placed on around 2 cm by around 2 cm of upper inner arm skin.

Time point denoted: pre-sensitization, week 0. Treatment defined: therapeutic diphenylcyclopropenone sensitization with weekly scalp DPC. Patients had alopecia, were aged 18 to 70, and were not pregnant. Total RNA extraction was carried out from unfractionated whole blood. TCRdb re-analysed the RACE reads in MiXCR, keeping a single row per CDR3 protein. The table has some 360,000 distinct CDR3 sequences, more than 4.5% seen once. This clonotype was seen only a few times. This CDR3 has 19 amino acids. Trimming took off 5 bases at V and 2 bases at J, with 26 bases between the two ends. Per the germline V gene, CDR1 is MDHEN and CDR2 is SYDVKM.

J is TRBJ2-3 and V is TRBV28, with D perhaps TRBD1 (6 bases). This material consisted of whole blood, taken in connection with sensitization to the hapten diphenylcyclopropenone (DPC). The TCR comes from a woman aged 45-65 years with alopecia areata. Some clones in this sample may be carry-over from other donors' samples. CDR3 sequence reads: CASSPPGLGGQGPTDTQYF. The CDR3 DNA is TGTGCCAGCAGTCCCCCTGGGTTAGGAGGCCAGGGGCCCACAGATACGCAGTATTTT.